The next 17 T cell receptor beta chains were all read from a single sample in a study of shared clonotypes between healthy human individuals. This table comes from immunoSEQ multiplex PCR, and its TCRdb copy is limited to in-frame clones, with some not included. The sample includes hundreds of thousands of clones, approximately 79% of them seen just once. Sequenced input: memory CD4+ T cells sorted from blood. Subset specified: CD45RA-negative fraction. The receptors here all came from a woman aged 25 to 45 in good health.

The CDR3 DNA reads as TGTGCCAGCAGCTTTGGACTAGCAGGCTATGAGCAGTTCTTC. It codes for CASSFGLAGYEQFF. The rearrangement links TRBV13 to TRBJ2-1; 8 bases line up with TRBD2. There are 14 residues in the CDR3. The V segment lost 3 bases and the J segment 8 bases; nucleotides outside the gene matches: 6. Germline CDR1 is PRHDT and CDR2 is FYEKMQ (reference sequence).

The V gene is TRBV18, the J gene TRBJ1-2; TRBD1 is a possible D gene (5 bases). Trimming pared 2 bases from V and 8 bases from J, leaving 18 bases between. There are 15 residues in the CDR3. The germline CDR1 and CDR2 sequences are KGHSH and LQKENI. CDR3: CASSPGGVGTRGYTF. In DNA, the CDR3 is TGTGCCAGCTCACCAGGAGGGGTCGGAACGCGGGGCTACACCTTC.

The chain couples TRBV14 to TRBJ2-1; D may be TRBD2 (5 bases). The CDR3 extends over 17 amino acids. Germline V CDR1 and CDR2: SGHDN, FVKESK. The germline V and J ends were trimmed by 1 base and 4 bases, with 17 bases remaining between them. The CDR3: CASSQGNRERSYNEQFF. The CDR3 DNA follows: TGTGCCAGCAGCCAAGGAAACCGGGAACGATCTTACAATGAGCAGTTCTTC.

The chain is built from TRBV5-1 and TRBJ2-3; 7 bases agree with TRBD2. Germline V gene sequence: CDR1 SGHRS, CDR2 YFSETQ. This CDR3 has 16 residues. The V segment lost 0 bases and the J segment 0 bases; nucleotides outside the gene matches: 4. The CDR3, as DNA: TGCGCCAGCAGCTTGGCCCATAGCGGGAGCACAGATACGCAGTATTTT. Its protein product is CASSLAHSGSTDTQYF. The variable domain in full, completed from reference TRBV5-1 and TRBJ2-3, reads KAGVTQTPRYLIKTRGQQVTLSCSPISGHRSVSWYQQTPGQGLQFLFEYFSETQRNKGNFPGRFSGRQFSNSRSEMNVSTLELGDSALYLCASSLAHSGSTDTQYFGPGTRLTVL.

The chain has TRBV10-3 and TRBJ2-7; weak D call: TRBD1 (5 bases). The V gene lost 7 bases and the J gene lost 0 bases, with 16 bases spanning the gap. The CDR3 is 15 amino acids. CDR1 is ENHRY and CDR2 is SYGVKD in the germline V gene. This chain's CDR3 is CAITNDRGASYEQYF. CDR3 DNA sequence: TGTGCCATCACCAACGACAGAGGAGCCTCCTACGAGCAGTACTTC.

This clone has ten or more counts. The rearrangement uses TRBV6-1 and TRBJ2-7, with D possibly matching TRBD2 (5 bases). V gave up 8 bases and J gave up 2 bases, with 16 bases separating them. The CDR3 loop spans 14 amino acids. The germline V gene encodes CDR1 MNHNS and CDR2 SASEGT. CDR3 DNA: TGTGCCAGCTCTTCGGGAAGCGCTACCTACGAGCAGTACTTC. Amino acids: CASSSGSATYEQYF.

The chain employs TRBV4-1 and TRBJ2-1; D is perhaps TRBD2 (5 bases). CDR3 length equals 13 residues. Germline lookup yields CDR1 MGHRA and CDR2 YSYEKL. Trimming pared 3 bases from V and 6 bases from J, leaving 9 bases between. This chain's CDR3 is CASSQRGLNEQFF. CDR3 sequence (DNA): TGCGCCAGCAGCCAGCGCGGGCTCAATGAGCAGTTCTTC.

The V and J genes are TRBV7-9 and TRBJ1-2; no firm D call. The V and J ends lost 4 bases and 1 base respectively, with 4 bases between them. CDR3 length: 12 amino acids. CDR1 SEHNR and CDR2 FQNEAQ come from the germline V gene (reference sequence). In nucleotides, the CDR3 is TGTGCCAGCAGCTCCAGTAACTATGGCTACACCTTC. Residues: CASSSSNYGYTF.

This clone has a handful of counts. V usage is TRBV10-3 and J usage is TRBJ1-1; D is unclear. V dropped 10 bases and J dropped 1 base, with 10 bases sitting between them. Germline V gene data show CDR1 as ENHRY and CDR2 as SYGVKD. This CDR3 is built from 12 residues. The CDR3 nucleotides are TGTGCCACCAACGGCGGGAACACTGAAGCTTTCTTT. This sequence encodes CATNGGNTEAFF.

CDR3 residues: CASSQDEGQSSDTQYF. The CDR3 DNA sequence: TGCGCCAGCAGCCAAGACGAGGGGCAGTCATCAGATACGCAGTATTTT. The J gene is TRBJ2-3, the V gene TRBV4-1; D may correspond to TRBD1 or TRBD2 (5 bases each). Trimming left V 0 bases short and J 4 bases short, with 14 bases between. The CDR3 covers 16 residues. CDR1 is MGHRA, CDR2 YSYEKL, per germline.

This chain joins TRBV28 and TRBJ2-5, with D unclear. Germline lookup yields CDR1 MDHEN and CDR2 SYDVKM. Trimming took 6 bases from V and 6 from J, leaving 23 bases between them. The CDR3 runs to 16 residues. DNA of the CDR3: TGTGCCAGCAGACTATACCGGGCCCCCCCCCACCAGACCCAGTACTTC. Translation: CASRLYRAPPHQTQYF.

This rearrangement joins TRBV7-8 to TRBJ2-7; D call uncertain. The germline CDR1 and CDR2 sequences are SGHVS and FQNEAQ. The CDR3 runs to 15 residues. V was clipped by 3 bases and J by 5 bases, with 17 bases between them. CDR3 protein: CASSFQPDRADEQYF. CDR3 nucleotides: TGTGCCAGCAGCTTTCAGCCAGATAGGGCGGACGAGCAGTACTTC.

The genes are TRBV6-1 and TRBJ2-3, with TRBD2 matching 7 bases. Germline CDR1 MNHNS, CDR2 SASEGT. CDR3 length equals 12 residues. Trimming took 11 bases from V and 4 from J; bases not matched to a gene: 6. Here the CDR3 reads CAGREEADTQYF. The CDR3 coding sequence is TGTGCCGGTCGGGAGGAGGCAGATACGCAGTATTTT.

This clone has just a few counts. The chain carries TRBV5-1 and TRBJ1-2; TRBD1 aligns across 9 bases. The CDR3 spans 14 residues. With V trimmed by 0 bases and J by 6 bases, 3 bases remained unmatched. Germline CDR1 reads SGHRS; CDR2 reads YFSETQ. This CDR3 reads CASSLATGGDGYTF. The CDR3, as DNA: TGCGCCAGCAGCTTGGCCACAGGGGGCGATGGCTACACCTTC.

J is TRBJ2-6 and V is TRBV10-3; 10 nucleotides agree with TRBD2. The junction had 6 bases not matched to a gene; V was cut back by 4 bases and J by 3 bases. This CDR3 comprises 17 residues. CDR1 and CDR2 (germline): ENHRY, SYGVKD. The CDR3 DNA reads TGTGCCATCAGTGCGGCTAGCGGGAGTAATGGGGCCAACGTCCTGACTTTC. Its translation: CAISAASGSNGANVLTF.

J is TRBJ2-5 and V is TRBV9, with 7 bases lining up with TRBD2. The V and J ends lost 4 bases and 5 bases, in that order; junction bases with no gene match: 11. Germline assignment: CDR1 SGDLS and CDR2 YYNGEE. The CDR3 runs to 15 residues. CDR3 nucleotide sequence: TGTGCCAGCAGCTCCCGGGGGGTTAGCTTCGAGACCCAGTACTTC. Its translation: CASSSRGVSFETQYF.

The chain links TRBV11-2 to TRBJ2-5; D is tentatively TRBD1 or TRBD2 (6 bases each). Gene TRBJ2-7 matches the end of the DNA better, so the J call may be wrong. The germline gives CDR1 SGHAT, CDR2 FQNNGV. The CDR3 is 14 residues long. The CDR3 bases are TGTGCCAGCAGCTTTCAGGGGAGGCCCTACGAGCAGTACTTC. It codes for CASSFQGRPYEQYF.